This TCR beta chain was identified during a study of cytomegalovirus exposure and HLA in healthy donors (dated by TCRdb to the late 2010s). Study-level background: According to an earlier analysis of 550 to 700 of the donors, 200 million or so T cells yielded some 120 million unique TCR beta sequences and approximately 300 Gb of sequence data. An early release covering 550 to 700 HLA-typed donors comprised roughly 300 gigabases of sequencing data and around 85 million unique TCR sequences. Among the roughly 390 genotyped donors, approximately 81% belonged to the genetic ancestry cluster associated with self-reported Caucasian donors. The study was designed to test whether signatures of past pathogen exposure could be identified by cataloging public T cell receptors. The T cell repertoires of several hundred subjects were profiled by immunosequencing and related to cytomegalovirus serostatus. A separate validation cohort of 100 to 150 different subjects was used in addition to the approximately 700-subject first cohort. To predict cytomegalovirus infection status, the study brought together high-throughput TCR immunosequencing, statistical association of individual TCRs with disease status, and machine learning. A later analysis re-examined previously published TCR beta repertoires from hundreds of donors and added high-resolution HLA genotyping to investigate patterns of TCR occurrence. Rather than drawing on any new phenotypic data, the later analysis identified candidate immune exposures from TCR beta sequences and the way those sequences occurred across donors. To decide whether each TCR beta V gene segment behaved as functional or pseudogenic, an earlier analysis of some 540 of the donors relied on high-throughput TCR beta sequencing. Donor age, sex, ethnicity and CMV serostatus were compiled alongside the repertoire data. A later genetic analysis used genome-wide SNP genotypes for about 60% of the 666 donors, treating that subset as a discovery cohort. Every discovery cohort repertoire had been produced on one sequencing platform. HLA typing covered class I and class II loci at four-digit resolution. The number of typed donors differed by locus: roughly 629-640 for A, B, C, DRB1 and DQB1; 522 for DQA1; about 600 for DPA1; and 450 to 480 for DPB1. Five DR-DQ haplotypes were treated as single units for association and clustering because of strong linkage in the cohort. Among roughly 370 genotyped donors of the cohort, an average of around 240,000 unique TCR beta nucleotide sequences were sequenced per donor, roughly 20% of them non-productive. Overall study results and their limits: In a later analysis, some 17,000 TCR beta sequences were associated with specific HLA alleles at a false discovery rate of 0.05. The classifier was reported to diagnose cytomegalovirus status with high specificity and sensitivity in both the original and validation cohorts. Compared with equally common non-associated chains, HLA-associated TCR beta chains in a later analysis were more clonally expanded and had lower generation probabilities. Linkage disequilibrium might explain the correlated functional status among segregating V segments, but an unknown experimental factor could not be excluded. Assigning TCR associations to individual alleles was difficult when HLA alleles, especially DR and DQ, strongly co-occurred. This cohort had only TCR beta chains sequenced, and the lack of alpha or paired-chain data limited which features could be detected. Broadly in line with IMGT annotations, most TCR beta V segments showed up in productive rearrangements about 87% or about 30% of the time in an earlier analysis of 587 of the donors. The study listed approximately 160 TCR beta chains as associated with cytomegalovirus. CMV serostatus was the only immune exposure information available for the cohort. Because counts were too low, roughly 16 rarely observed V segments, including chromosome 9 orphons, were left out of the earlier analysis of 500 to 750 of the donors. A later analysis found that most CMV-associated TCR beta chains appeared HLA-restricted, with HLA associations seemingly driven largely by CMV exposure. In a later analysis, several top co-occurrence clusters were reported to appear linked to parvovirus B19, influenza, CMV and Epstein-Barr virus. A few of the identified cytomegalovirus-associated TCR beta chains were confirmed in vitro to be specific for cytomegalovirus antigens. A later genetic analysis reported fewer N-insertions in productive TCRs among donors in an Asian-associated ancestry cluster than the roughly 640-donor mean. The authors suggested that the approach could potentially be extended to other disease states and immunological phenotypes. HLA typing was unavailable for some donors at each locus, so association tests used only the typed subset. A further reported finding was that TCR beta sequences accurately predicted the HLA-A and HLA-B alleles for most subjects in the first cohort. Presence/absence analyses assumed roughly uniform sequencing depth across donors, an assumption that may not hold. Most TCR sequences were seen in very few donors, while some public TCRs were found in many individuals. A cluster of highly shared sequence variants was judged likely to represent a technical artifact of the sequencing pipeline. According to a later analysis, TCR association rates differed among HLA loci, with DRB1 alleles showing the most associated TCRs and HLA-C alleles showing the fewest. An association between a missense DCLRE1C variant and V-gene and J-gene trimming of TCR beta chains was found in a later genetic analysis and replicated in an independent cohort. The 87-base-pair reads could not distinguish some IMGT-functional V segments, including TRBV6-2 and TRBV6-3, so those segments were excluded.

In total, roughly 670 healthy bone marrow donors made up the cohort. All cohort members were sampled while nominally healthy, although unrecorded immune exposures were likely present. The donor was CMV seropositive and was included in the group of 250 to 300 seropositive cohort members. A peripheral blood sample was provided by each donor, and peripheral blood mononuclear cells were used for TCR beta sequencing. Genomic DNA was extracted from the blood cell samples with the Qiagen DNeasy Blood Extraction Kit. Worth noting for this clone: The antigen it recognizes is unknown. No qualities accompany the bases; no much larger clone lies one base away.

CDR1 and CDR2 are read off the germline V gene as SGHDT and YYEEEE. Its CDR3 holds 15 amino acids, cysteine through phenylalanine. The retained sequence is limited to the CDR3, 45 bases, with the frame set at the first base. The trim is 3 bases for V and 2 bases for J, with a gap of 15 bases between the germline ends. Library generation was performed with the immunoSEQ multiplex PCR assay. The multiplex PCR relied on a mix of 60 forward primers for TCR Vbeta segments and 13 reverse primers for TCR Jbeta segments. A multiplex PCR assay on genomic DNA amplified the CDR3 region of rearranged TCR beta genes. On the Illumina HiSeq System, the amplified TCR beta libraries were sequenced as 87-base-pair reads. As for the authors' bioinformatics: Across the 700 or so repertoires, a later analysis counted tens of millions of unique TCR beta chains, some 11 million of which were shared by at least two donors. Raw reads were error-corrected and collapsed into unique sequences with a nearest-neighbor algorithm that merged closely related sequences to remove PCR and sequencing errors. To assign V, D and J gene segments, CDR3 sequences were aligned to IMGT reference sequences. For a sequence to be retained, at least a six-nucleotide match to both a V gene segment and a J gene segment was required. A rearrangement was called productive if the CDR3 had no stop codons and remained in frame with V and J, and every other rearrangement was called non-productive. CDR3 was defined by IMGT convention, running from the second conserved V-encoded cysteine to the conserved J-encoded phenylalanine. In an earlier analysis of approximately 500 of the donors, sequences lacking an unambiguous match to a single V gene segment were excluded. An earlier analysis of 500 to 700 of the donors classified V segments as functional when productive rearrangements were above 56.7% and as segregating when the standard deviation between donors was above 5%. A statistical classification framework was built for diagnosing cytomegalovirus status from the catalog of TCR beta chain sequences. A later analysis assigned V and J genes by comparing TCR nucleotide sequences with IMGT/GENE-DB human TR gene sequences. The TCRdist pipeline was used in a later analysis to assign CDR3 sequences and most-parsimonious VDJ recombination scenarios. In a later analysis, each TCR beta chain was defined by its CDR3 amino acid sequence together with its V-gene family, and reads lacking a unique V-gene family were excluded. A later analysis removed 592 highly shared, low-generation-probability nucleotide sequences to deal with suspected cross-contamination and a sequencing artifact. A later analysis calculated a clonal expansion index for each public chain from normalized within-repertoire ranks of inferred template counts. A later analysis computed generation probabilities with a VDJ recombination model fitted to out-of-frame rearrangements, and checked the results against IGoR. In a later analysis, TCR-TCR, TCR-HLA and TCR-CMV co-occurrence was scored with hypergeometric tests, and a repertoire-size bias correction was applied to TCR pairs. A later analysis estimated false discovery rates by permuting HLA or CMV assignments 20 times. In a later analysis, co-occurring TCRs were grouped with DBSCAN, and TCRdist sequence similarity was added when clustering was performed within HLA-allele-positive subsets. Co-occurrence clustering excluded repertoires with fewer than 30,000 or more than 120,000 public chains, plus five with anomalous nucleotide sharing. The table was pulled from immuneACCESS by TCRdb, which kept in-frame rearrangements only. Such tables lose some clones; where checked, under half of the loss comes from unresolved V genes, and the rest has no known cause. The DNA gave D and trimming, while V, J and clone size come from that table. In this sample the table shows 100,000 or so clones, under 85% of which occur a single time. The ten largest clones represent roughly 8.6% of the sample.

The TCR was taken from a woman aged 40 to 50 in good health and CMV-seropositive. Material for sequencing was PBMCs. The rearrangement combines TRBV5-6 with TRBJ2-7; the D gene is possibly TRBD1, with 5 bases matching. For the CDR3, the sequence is CASSSLQGSPYEQYF. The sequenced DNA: TGTGCCAGCAGCTCCCTCCAGGGTTCCCCCTACGAGCAGTACTTC.